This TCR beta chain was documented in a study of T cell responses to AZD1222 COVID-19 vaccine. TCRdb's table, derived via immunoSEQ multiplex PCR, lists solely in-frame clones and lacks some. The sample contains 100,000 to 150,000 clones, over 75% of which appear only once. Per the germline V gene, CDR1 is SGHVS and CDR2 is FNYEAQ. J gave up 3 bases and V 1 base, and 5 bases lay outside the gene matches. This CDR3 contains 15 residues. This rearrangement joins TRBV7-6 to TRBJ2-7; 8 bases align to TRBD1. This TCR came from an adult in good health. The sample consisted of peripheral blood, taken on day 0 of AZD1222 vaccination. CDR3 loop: CASSLDGQGIYEQYF. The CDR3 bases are TGTGCCAGCAGCTTAGACGGACAGGGTATCTACGAGCAGTACTTC.